A selection of T cell receptor beta chains follows, all from one sample in a study of blood T cell repertoires in COVID-19. The method was immunoSEQ multiplex PCR; TCRdb's version includes in-frame clones alone and lacks a portion of them. The sample carries some 180,000 clones, around 80% recorded once. The specimen was peripheral blood. The receptors derive from a woman older than 75 with active or convalescent COVID-19. CDR3s include the opening cysteine and the closing phenylalanine or tryptophan. The D gene is left open where the match is weak. Expanded clones get a size class; other rows say once, few or many, or leave the size out.

j_call v_call d_call cdr3_length clone_size cdr3_nt cdr3_aa
TRBJ2-1 TRBV7-2 TRBD1 15 few TGTGCCAGCAGCCCCGACCAGGGGGTGTTAAATGAGCAGTTCTTC CASSPDQGVLNEQFF
TRBJ2-1 TRBV27 TRBD1 14 few TGTGCCAGCTCCCGACAGGGGGCTGGCAATGAGCAGTTCTTC CASSRQGAGNEQFF
TRBJ1-2 TRBV4-3 TRBD1 15 . TGCGCCAGCAGCCTAAACCCAGGGGGGTACTATGGCTACACCTTC CASSLNPGGYYGYTF
TRBJ2-1 TRBV9 TRBD2 15 . TGTGCCAGCAGCCCAAGCGGGGGCTCCTACAATGAGCAGTTCTTC CASSPSGGSYNEQFF
TRBJ1-6 TRBV7-9 . 15 . TGTGCCAGCAGCTTACATGGGGCCGATAATTCACCCCTCCACTTT CASSLHGADNSPLHF
TRBJ2-4 TRBV3-1/TRBV3-2 . 16 once TGTGCCAGCAGCCACCGGGGGTCGAGGGCCAAAAACATTCAGTACTTC CASSHRGSRAKNIQYF
TRBJ2-7 TRBV10-3 TRBD1 17 . TGTGCCACCAGCCCCAAACTACAGGGGGCAGGAGGCTACGAGCAGTACTTC CATSPKLQGAGGYEQYF
TRBJ2-1 TRBV5-1 TRBD1 15 . TGCGCCAGCAGCTTGGACGGACAGGGGGAAATTGAGCAGTTCTTC CASSLDGQGEIEQFF
TRBJ1-2 TRBV27 TRBD1 13 . TGTGCCAGCAGCCCCGGGACAGGGAGTGGCTACACCTTC CASSPGTGSGYTF
TRBJ2-3 TRBV7-2 . 16 . TGTGCCAGCAGCTTAGGTGCCAGAACCAGCACAGATACGCAGTATTTT CASSLGARTSTDTQYF
TRBJ1-4 TRBV27 . 15 . TGTGCCAGCAGTGGCAGGGTGGTCGCTAATGAAAAACTGTTTTTT CASSGRVVANEKLFF
TRBJ1-2 TRBV19 . 14 . TGTGCCAGTAGTATATCTGGGGCGGACTATGGCTACACCTTC CASSISGADYGYTF
TRBJ2-2 TRBV5-1 . 13 . TGCGCCAGCAGCTTGGGGACTACCGGGGAGCTGTTTTTT CASSLGTTGELFF
TRBJ2-1 TRBV6-2/TRBV6-3 . 15 . TGTGCCAGCAGTTACGGAGGGATGGCCTACAATGAGCAGTTCTTC CASSYGGMAYNEQFF
TRBJ1-1 TRBV12-3/TRBV12-4 . 12 . TGTGCCAGCAGTTTTTCAAACACTGAAGCTTTCTTT CASSFSNTEAFF
TRBJ2-5 TRBV7-2 TRBD2 15 . TGTGCCAGCAGCTTAGCCGGGGGGAACCAAGAGACCCAGTACTTC CASSLAGGNQETQYF
TRBJ1-4 TRBV5-1 TRBD1 14 few TGCGCCAGCCCGGCGGGACAGAGTAATGAAAAACTGTTTTTT CASPAGQSNEKLFF
TRBJ2-2 TRBV5-1 TRBD1 16 . TGCGCCAGCAGCGCCCGGGACAGGGGTTTATCCGGGGAGCTGTTTTTT CASSARDRGLSGELFF
TRBJ1-3 TRBV6-5 . 15 . TGTGCCAGCAGTTACAGTCTCGGCTCTGGAAACACCATATATTTT CASSYSLGSGNTIYF
TRBJ1-2 TRBV6-5 TRBD1 12 . TGTGCCAGCTCGGCAGGGGGCTATGGCTACACCTTC CASSAGGYGYTF
TRBJ1-2 TRBV29-1 TRBD1 13 . TGCAGCGACCTCTCCGGGACAGGAGGTGGCTACACCTTC CSDLSGTGGGYTF
TRBJ2-1 TRBV6-6 TRBD2 16 . TGTGCCAGCAGTCGACTAGCGGGGCACTCCTACAATGAGCAGTTCTTC CASSRLAGHSYNEQFF
TRBJ1-2 TRBV28 TRBD1 15 . TGTGCCAGCAGTCCCCACTCAGACAGGGGCTATGGCTACACCTTC CASSPHSDRGYGYTF
TRBJ2-5 TRBV3-1/TRBV3-2 TRBD1 15 . TGTGCCAGCAGCCAAATGACAGGGAGTCGAGAGACCCAGTACTTC CASSQMTGSRETQYF
TRBJ2-5 TRBV10-3 . 13 . TGTGCCATCAGTGACCTTAACCAAGAGACCCAGTACTTC CAISDLNQETQYF
TRBJ1-4 TRBV3-1/TRBV3-2 . 17 once TGTGCCAGCAGCCAAAACCTCCTCCAGGCAACTAATGAAAAACTGTTTTTT CASSQNLLQATNEKLFF
TRBJ2-5 TRBV6-5 . 11 . TGTGCCAGCACGGGGGAGGAGACCCAGTACTTC CASTGEETQYF
TRBJ1-2 TRBV3-1/TRBV3-2 . 14 . TGTGCCAGCAGCCAAGATCAGGGTATATATGGCTACACCTTC CASSQDQGIYGYTF
TRBJ1-4 TRBV2 . 15 few TGTGCCAGCAGTGAAATGACAGGACGGAATGAAAAACTGTTTTTT CASSEMTGRNEKLFF
TRBJ2-7 TRBV2 . 15 . TGTGCCAGCAGCGAACGACAGGTCCAGATTGACGAGCAGTACTTC CASSERQVQIDEQYF
TRBJ1-2 TRBV3-1/TRBV3-2 . 14 once TGTGCCAGCAGCCAAGAGGACAGACCCTATGGCTACACCTTC CASSQEDRPYGYTF